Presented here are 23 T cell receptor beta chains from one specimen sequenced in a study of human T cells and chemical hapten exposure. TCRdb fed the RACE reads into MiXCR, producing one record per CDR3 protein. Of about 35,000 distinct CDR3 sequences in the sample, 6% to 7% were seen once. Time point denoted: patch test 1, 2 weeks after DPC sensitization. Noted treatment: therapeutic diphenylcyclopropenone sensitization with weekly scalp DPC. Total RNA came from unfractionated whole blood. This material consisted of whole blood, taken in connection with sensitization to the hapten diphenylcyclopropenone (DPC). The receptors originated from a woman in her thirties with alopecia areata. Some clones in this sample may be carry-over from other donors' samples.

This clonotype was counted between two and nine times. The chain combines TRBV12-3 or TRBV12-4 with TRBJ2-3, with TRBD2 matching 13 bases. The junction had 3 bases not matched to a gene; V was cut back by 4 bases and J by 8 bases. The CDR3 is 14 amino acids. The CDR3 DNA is TGTGCCAGCAGTTCGAGACTAGCGGGGGGTACGCAGTATTTT. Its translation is CASSSRLAGGTQYF.

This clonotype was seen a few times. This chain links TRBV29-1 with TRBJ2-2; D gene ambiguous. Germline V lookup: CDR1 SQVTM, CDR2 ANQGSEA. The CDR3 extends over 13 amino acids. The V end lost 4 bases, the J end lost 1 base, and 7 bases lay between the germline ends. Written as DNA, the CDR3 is TGCAGCGTTGGGTGGGGGAACACCGGGGAGCTGTTTTTT. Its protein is CSVGWGNTGELFF.

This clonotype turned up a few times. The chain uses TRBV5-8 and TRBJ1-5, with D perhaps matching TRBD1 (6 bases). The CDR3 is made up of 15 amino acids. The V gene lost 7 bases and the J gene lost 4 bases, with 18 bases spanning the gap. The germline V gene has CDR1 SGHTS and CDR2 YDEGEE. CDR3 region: CASLPRGSWNQPQHF. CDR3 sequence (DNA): TGTGCCAGCCTGCCAAGGGGGTCTTGGAATCAGCCCCAGCATTTT.

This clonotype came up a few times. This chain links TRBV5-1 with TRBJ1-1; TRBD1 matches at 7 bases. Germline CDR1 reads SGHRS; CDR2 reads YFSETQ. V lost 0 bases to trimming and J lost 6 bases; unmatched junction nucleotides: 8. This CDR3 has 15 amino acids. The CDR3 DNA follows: TGCGCCAGCAGCTTGGGCCCACGGGACAGTTCTGAAGCTTTCTTT. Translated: CASSLGPRDSSEAFF.

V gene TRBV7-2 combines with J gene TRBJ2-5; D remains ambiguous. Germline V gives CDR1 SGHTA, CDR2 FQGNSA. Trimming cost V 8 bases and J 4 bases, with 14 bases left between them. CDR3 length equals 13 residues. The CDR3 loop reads CASRWGSGETQYF. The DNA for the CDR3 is TGTGCCAGCCGATGGGGATCAGGAGAGACCCAGTACTTC.

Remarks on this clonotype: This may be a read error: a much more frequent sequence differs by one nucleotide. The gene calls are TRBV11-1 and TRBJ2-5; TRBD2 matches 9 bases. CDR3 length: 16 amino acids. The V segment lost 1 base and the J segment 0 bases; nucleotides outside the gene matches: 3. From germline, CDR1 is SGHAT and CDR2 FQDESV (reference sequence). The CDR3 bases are TGTGCCAGCAGCTTAGGGAAGCGGGGGGACCAAGAGACCCAGTACTTC. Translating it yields CASSLGKRGDQETQYF.

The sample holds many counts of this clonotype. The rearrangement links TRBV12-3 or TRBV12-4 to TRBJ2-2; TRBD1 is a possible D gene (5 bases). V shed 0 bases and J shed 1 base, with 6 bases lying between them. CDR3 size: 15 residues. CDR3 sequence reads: CASSLAGVNTGELFF. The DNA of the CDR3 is TGTGCCAGCAGTTTAGCAGGGGTGAACACCGGGGAGCTGTTTTTT.

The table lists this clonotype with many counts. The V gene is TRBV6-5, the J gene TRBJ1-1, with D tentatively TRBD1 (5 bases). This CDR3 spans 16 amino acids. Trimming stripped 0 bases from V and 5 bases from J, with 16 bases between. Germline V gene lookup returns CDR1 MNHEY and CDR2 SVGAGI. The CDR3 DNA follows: TGTGCCAGCAGTTACTCTAAGGGTGCAGGGACGACTGAAGCTTTCTTT. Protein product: CASSYSKGAGTTEAFF.

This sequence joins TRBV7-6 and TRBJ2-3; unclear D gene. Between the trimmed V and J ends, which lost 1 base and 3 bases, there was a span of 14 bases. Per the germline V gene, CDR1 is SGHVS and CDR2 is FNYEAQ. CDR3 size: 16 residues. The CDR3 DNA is TGTGCCAGCAGCTTAGGTGGGGTAGATTGGACAGATACGCAGTATTTT. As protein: CASSLGGVDWTDTQYF.

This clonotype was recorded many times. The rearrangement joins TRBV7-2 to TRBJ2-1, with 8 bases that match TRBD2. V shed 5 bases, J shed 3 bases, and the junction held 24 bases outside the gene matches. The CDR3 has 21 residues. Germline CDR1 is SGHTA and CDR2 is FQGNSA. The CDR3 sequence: CASSHSVWGSAGGPRYNEQFF. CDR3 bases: TGTGCCAGCAGCCATTCCGTCTGGGGATCTGCGGGGGGTCCCCGCTACAATGAGCAGTTCTTC.

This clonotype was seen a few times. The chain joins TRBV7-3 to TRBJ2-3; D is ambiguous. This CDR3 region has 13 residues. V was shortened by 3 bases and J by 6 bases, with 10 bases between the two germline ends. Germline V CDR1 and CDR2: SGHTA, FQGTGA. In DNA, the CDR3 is TGTGCCAGCAGCTTTCAGGTAGAGGATACGCAGTATTTT. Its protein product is CASSFQVEDTQYF.

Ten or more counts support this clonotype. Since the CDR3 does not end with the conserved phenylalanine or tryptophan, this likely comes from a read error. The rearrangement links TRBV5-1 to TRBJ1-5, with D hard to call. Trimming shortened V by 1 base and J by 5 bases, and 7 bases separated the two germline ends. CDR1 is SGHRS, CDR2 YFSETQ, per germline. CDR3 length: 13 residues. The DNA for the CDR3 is TGCGCCAGCAGCTTGTCAGGATATCAGCCCCAGCATTCT. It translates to CASSLSGYQPQHS.

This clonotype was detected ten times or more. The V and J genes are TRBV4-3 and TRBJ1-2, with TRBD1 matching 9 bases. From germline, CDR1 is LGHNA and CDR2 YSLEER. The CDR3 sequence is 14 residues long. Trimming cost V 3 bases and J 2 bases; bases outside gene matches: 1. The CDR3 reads CASSQDRGNYGYTF. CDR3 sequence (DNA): TGCGCCAGCAGCCAGGACAGGGGCAACTATGGCTACACCTTC.

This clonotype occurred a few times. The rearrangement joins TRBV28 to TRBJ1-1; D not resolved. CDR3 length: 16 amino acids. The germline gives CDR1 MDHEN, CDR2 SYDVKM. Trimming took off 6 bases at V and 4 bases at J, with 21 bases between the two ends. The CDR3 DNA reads TGTGCCAGCAGCGGGCGATCCAGGACGGTTACCACTGAAGCTTTCTTT. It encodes CASSGRSRTVTTEAFF.

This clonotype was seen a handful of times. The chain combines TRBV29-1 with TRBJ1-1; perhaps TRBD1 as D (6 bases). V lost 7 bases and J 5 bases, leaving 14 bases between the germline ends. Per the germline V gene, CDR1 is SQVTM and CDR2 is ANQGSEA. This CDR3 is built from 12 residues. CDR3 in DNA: TGCAGCGGGGGGGCCCGGGGAACTGAAGCTTTCTTT. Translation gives CSGGARGTEAFF.

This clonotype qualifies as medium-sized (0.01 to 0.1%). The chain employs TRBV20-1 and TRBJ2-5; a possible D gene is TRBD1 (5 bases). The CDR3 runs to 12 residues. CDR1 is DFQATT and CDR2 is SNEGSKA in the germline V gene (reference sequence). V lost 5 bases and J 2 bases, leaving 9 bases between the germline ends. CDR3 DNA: TGCAGTGCTCTGGACAAGCAAGAGACCCAGTACTTC. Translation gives CSALDKQETQYF.

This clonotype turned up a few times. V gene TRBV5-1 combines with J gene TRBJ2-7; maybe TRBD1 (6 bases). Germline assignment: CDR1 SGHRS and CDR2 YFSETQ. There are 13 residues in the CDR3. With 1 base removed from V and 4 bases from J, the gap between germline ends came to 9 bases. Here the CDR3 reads CASSLQGRYEQYF. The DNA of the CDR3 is TGCGCCAGCAGCTTGCAGGGGCGTTACGAGCAGTACTTC.

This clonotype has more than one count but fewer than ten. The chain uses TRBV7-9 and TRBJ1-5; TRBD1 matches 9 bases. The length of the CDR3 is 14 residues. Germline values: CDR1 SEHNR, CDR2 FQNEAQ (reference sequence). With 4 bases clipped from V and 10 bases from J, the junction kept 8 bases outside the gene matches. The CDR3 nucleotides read TGTGCCAGCAGCTCCGGACAGGGGATCATACCCCAGCATTTT. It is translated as CASSSGQGIIPQHF.

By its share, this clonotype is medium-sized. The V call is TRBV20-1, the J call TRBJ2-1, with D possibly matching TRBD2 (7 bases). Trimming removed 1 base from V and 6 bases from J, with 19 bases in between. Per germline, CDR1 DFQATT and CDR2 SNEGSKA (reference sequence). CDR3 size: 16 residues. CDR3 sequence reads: CSARVGGWGGINEQFF. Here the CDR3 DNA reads TGCAGTGCTAGAGTAGGGGGTTGGGGGGGCATCAATGAGCAGTTCTTC.

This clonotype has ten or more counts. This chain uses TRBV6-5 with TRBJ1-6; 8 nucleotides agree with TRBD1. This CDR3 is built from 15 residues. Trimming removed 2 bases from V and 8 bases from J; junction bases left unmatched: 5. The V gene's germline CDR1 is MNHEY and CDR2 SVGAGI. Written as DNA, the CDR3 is TGTGCCAGCAGTTACGTGACAGGGGAGGATTCACCCCTCCACTTT. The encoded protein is CASSYVTGEDSPLHF.

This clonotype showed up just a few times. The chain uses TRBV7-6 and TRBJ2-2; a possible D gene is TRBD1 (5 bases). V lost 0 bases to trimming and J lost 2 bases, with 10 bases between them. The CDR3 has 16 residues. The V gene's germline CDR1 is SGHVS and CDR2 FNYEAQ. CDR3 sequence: CASSLARAENTGELFF. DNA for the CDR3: TGTGCCAGCAGCTTAGCCAGGGCAGAAAACACCGGGGAGCTGTTTTTT. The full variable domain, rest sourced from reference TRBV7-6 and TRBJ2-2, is GAGVSQSPRYKVTKRGQDVALRCDPISGHVSLYWYRQALGQGPEFLTYFNYEAQQDKSGLPNDRFSAERPEGSISTLTIQRTEQRDSAMYRCASSLARAENTGELFFGEGSRLTVL.

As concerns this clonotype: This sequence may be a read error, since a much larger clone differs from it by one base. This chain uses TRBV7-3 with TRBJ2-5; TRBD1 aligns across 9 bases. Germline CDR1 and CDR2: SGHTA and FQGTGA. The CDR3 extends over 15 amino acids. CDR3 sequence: CVSSPTGGLQETQYF. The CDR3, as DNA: TGTGTCAGCAGCCCGACAGGGGGATTACAAGAGACCCAGTACTTC.

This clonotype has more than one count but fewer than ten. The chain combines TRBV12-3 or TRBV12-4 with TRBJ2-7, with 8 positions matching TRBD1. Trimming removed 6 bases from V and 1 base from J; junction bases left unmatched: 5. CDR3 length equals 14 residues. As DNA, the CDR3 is TGTGCCAGCAGCCGAGACAGGGGTTCCTACGAGCAGTACTTC. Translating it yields CASSRDRGSYEQYF.